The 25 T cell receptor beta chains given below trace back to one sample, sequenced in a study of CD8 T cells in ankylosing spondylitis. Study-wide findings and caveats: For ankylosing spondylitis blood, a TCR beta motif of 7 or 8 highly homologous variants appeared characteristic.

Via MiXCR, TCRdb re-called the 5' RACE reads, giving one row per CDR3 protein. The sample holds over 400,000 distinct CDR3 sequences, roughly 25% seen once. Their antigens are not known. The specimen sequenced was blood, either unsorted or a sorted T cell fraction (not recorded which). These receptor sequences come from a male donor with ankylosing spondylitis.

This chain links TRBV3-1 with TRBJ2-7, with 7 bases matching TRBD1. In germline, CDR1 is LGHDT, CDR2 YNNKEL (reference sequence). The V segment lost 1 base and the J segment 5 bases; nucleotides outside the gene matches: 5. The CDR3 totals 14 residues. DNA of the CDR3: TGTGCCAGCAGCCAAGCCAAGGGGGCCCACGAGCAGTACTTC. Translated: CASSQAKGAHEQYF.

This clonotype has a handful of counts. CDR3 region: CATSDPHGTGNTGELFF. CDR3 DNA: TGTGCCACCAGTGATCCTCACGGGACAGGGAACACCGGGGAGCTGTTTTTT. V gene TRBV24-1 combines with J gene TRBJ2-2; 8 bases map to TRBD1. The CDR3 is made up of 17 amino acids. V lost 3 bases and J lost 1; bases outside the gene matches: 6. Germline CDR1 is KGHDR and CDR2 is SFDVKD.

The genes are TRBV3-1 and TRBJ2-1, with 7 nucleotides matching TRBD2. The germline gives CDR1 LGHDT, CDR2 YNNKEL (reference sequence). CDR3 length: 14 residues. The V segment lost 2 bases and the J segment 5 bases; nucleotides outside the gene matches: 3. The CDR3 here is CASSQRGGNNEQFF. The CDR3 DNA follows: TGTGCCAGCAGCCAAAGGGGAGGGAACAATGAGCAGTTCTTC.

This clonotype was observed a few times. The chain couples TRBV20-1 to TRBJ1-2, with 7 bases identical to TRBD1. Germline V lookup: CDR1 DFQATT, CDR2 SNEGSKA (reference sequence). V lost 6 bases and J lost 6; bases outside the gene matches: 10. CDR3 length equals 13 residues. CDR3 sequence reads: CSAFSTGANGYTF. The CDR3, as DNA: TGCAGTGCATTTTCTACAGGGGCTAATGGCTACACCTTC.

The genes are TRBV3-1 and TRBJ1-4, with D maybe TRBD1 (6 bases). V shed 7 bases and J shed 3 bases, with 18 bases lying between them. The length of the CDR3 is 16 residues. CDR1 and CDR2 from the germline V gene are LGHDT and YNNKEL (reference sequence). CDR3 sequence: CASTLSGGRPNEKLFF. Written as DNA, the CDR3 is TGTGCCAGCACCCTATCCGGGGGCAGACCTAATGAAAAACTGTTTTTT.

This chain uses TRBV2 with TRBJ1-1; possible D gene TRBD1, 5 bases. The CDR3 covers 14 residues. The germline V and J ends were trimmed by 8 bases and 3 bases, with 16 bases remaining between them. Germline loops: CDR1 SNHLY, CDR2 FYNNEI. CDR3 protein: CASSRGGSHTEAFF. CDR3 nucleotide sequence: TGTGCCAGCTCTAGGGGAGGGTCTCACACTGAAGCTTTCTTT.

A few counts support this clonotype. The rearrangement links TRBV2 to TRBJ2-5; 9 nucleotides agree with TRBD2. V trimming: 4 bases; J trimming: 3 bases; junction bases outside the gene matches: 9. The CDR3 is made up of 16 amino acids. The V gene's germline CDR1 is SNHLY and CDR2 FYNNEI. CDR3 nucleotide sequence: TGTGCCAGCAGTGTGTGGGTAGCGGGAGTGGAAGAGACCCAGTACTTC. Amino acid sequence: CASSVWVAGVEETQYF.

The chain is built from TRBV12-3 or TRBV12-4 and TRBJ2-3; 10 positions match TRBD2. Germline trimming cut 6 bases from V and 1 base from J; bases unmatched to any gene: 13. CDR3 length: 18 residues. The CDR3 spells CASSPPLAGLPGTDTQYF. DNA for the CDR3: TGTGCCAGCAGCCCCCCACTAGCGGGACTTCCCGGCACAGATACGCAGTATTTT.

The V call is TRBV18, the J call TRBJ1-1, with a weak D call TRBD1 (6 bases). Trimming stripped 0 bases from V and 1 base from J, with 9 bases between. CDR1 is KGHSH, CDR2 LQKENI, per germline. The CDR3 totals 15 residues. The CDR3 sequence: CASSPPQGTNTEAFF. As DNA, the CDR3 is TGTGCCAGCTCACCACCACAGGGTACGAACACTGAAGCTTTCTTT.

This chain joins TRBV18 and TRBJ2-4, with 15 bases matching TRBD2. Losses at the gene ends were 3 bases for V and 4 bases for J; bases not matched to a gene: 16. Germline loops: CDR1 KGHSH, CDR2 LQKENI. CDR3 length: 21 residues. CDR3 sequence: CASSPLRTSGRAILSKNIQYF. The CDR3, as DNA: TGTGCCAGCTCACCGCTCCGGACTAGCGGGAGGGCCATCCTCTCAAAAAACATTCAGTACTTC.

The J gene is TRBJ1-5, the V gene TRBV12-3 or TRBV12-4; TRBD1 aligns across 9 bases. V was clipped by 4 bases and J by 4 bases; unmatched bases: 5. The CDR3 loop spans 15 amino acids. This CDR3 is CASSYGQGRNQPQHF. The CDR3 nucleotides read TGTGCCAGCAGTTACGGACAGGGGCGAAATCAGCCCCAGCATTTT.

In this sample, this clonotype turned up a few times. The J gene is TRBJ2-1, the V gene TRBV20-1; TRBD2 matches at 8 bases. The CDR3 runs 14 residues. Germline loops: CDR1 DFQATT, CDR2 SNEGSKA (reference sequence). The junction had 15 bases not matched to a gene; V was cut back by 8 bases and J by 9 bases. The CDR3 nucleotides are TGCAGTCCGGGTCTGGCTAGCGGGTCAGGTGAGCAGTTCTTC. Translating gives CSPGLASGSGEQFF.

CDR3 nucleotide sequence: TGTGCCAGCAGTCAACGGGGAGGGGCCACAGATACGCAGTATTTT. The encoded protein is CASSQRGGATDTQYF. The rearrangement uses TRBV28 and TRBJ2-3, with 7 bases matching TRBD2. V dropped 5 bases and J dropped 2; count of bases not matched to a gene: 7. Germline V lookup: CDR1 MDHEN, CDR2 SYDVKM. The CDR3 is 15 amino acids.

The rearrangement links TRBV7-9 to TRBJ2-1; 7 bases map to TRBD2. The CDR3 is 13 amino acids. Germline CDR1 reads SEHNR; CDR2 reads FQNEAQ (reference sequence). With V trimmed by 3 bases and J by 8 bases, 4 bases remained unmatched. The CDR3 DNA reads TGTGCCAGCAGCTTTGGGGGGGGTGATGAGCAGTTCTTC. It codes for CASSFGGGDEQFF.

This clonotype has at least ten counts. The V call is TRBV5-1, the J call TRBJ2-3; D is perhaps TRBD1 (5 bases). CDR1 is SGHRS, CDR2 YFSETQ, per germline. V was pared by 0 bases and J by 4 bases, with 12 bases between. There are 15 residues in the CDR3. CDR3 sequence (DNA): TGCGCCAGCAGCTTGGAGGATCAGGGTGCAGATACGCAGTATTTT. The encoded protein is CASSLEDQGADTQYF.

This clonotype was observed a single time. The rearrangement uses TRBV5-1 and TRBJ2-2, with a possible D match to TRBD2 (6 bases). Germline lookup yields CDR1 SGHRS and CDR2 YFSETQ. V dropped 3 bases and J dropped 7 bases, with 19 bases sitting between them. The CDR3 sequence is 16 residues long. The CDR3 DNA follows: TGCGCCAGCAGCTCCGAGGGCGGGATACGGGACGGGGAGCTGTTTTTT. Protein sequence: CASSSEGGIRDGELFF.

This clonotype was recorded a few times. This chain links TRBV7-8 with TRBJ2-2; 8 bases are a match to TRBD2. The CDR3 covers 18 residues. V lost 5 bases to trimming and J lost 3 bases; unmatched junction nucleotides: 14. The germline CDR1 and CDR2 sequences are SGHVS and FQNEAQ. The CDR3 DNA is TGTGCCAGCAGCGCAAGAAGTGGGCTAGCGGGTTACACCGGGGAGCTGTTTTTT. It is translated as CASSARSGLAGYTGELFF.

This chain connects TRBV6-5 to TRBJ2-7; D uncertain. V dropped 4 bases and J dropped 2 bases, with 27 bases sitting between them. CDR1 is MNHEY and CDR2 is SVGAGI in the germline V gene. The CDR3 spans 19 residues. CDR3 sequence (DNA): TGTGCCAGCAGTTGGCCGGAAGACCGCTCCCACACCTTAACCTACGAGCAGTACGTC. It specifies CASSWPEDRSHTLTYEQYV.

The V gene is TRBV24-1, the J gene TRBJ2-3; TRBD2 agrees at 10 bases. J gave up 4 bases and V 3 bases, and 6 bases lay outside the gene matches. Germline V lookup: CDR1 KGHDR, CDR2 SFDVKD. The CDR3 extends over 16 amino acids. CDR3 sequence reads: CATSDRSGRAPDTQYF. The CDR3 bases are TGTGCCACCAGTGATCGAAGCGGGAGGGCCCCAGATACGCAGTATTTT.

The CDR3 region has the DNA TGCAGTGCGACTCCGGGACAGGGTAACTATGGCTACACCTTC. Translated, it gives CSATPGQGNYGYTF. The chain couples TRBV20-1 to TRBJ1-2; 9 nucleotides match TRBD1. V lost 6 bases, J lost 1 base, and 6 bases stayed unmatched. The CDR3 spans 14 residues. Per the germline V gene, CDR1 is DFQATT and CDR2 is SNEGSKA (reference sequence).

In DNA, the CDR3 is TGTGCCAGCAGCTCCAGGAATGTTGAAGCTTTCTTT. It translates to CASSSRNVEAFF. The rearrangement links TRBV7-9 to TRBJ1-1; D gene unclear. Germline V lookup: CDR1 SEHNR, CDR2 FQNEAQ (reference sequence). The CDR3 runs to 12 residues. V shed 4 bases and J shed 7 bases, with 10 bases lying between them.

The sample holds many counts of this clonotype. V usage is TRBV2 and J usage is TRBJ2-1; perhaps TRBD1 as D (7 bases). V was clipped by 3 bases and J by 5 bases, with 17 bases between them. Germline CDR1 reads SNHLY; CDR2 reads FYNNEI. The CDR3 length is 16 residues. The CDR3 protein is CASSEEGAPPDNEQFF. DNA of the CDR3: TGTGCCAGCAGTGAGGAGGGGGCCCCCCCCGACAATGAGCAGTTCTTC.

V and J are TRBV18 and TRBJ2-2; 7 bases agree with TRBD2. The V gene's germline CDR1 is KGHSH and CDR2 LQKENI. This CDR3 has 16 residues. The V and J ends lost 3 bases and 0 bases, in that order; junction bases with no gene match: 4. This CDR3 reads CASSPRLASNTGELFF. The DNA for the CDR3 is TGTGCCAGCTCACCCAGACTAGCTTCGAACACCGGGGAGCTGTTTTTT.

CDR3 nucleotide sequence: TGTGCCAGCAGTACCTGGGCCAACTCCTACAATGAGCAGTTCTTC. Translation gives CASSTWANSYNEQFF. The chain has TRBV6-2 or TRBV6-3 and TRBJ2-1, with D unclear. CDR1 MNHEY and CDR2 SVGEGT come from the germline V gene. CDR3 size: 15 residues. With 5 bases removed from V and 0 bases from J, the gap between germline ends came to 11 bases.

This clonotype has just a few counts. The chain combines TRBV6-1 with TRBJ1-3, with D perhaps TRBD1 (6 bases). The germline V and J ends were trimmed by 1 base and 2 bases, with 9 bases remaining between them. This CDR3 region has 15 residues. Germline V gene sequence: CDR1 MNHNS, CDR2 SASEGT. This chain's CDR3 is CASSEDPGAGNTIYF. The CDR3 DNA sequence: TGTGCCAGCAGTGAAGATCCAGGGGCTGGAAACACCATATATTTT.